This is a list of T cell receptor beta chains from one sample in a study of cytomegalovirus exposure and HLA in healthy donors. Sequencing was performed with immunoSEQ multiplex PCR; in TCRdb, only in-frame clones are kept and a portion is missing. Of approximately 150,000 clones listed, more than 75% were seen once; the top ten hold 2.4%. Source material: PBMCs. The receptor set was obtained from a young woman in good health and CMV-seropositive. Both conserved end residues are part of each CDR3. D genes are given only for firm matches. Clone size is shown for a subset of rows, as once, few, many or a class of expanded clone.

>TRBV5-1|TRBJ1-2|TRBD1|-
CASSSTNRGHGYGYTF
TGCGCCAGCAGCTCGACCAACAGGGGGCATGGCTATGGCTACACCTTC
>TRBV6-4|TRBJ1-1|TRBD1|-
CASTSGQGPNTEAFF
TGTGCCAGCACCTCAGGACAGGGCCCGAACACTGAAGCTTTCTTT
>TRBV2|TRBJ2-2|-|-
CAGKEADTTGELFF
TGTGCCGGAAAGGAGGCGGATACCACCGGGGAGCTGTTTTTT
>TRBV2|TRBJ1-6|-|-
CASSADSRTNSPLHF
TGTGCCAGCAGTGCCGACAGTCGGACGAATTCACCCCTCCACTTT
>TRBV29-1|TRBJ1-1|TRBD1|few
CSVDRTGGDPGTEAFF
TGCAGCGTTGACCGGACAGGGGGCGATCCGGGGACTGAAGCTTTCTTT
>TRBV6-6|TRBJ2-7|TRBD1|-
CASSLGTAYEQYF
TGTGCCAGCAGCCTCGGGACAGCCTACGAGCAGTACTTC
>TRBV6-6|TRBJ1-2|-|-
CASSPDSIYGYTF
TGTGCCAGCAGTCCAGACAGCATTTATGGCTACACCTTC
>TRBV28|TRBJ1-5|TRBD1|-
CAIELRGMSNQPQHF
TGTGCCATCGAACTCAGGGGGATGAGCAATCAGCCCCAGCATTTT
>TRBV5-1|TRBJ2-3|-|-
CASSPLTTPDTQYF
TGCGCCAGCAGCCCCTTGACTACCCCAGATACGCAGTATTTT
>TRBV28|TRBJ1-5|TRBD1|-
CAGRQGISQPQHF
TGTGCCGGTAGACAGGGGATAAGTCAGCCCCAGCATTTT
>TRBV5-1|TRBJ1-1|TRBD1|-
CASSPSGTGGVGHTEAFF
TGCGCCAGCAGCCCGAGTGGGACAGGGGGCGTTGGGCACACTGAAGCTTTCTTT
>TRBV7-9|TRBJ1-1|TRBD1|-
CASSRDRVPIEAFF
TGTGCCAGCAGCCGCGACAGGGTACCTATCGAAGCTTTCTTT
>TRBV7-8|TRBJ2-3|-|few
CASSLGSSTDTQYF
TGTGCCAGCAGCTTGGGCTCTAGCACAGATACGCAGTATTTT
>TRBV13|TRBJ2-7|TRBD1|-
CASSLVRDRGYEQYF
TGTGCCAGCAGCTTAGTCCGGGACAGAGGATACGAGCAGTACTTC
>TRBV9|TRBJ2-7|-|-
CASSPQYGRQGHLYEQYF
TGTGCCAGCAGCCCTCAGTATGGTCGTCAGGGGCATCTCTACGAGCAGTACTTC
>TRBV7-9|TRBJ1-6|-|-
CASSHSQSPLHF
TGTGCCAGCAGCCATTCCCAATCACCCCTCCACTTT
>TRBV5-1|TRBJ2-3|-|-
CASSLVAGYTDTQYF
TGCGCCAGCAGCTTGGTTGCGGGGTACACAGATACGCAGTATTTT
>TRBV19|TRBJ2-2|-|-
CASSMGGTGELFF
TGTGCCAGTAGTATGGGGGGCACCGGGGAGCTGTTTTTT
>TRBV27|TRBJ2-7|TRBD1|-
CASSPGTGYEQYF
TGTGCCAGCAGTCCCGGGACAGGCTACGAGCAGTACTTC
>TRBV6-6|TRBJ1-1|-|-
CASRWASNTEAFF
TGTGCCAGCAGATGGGCCTCGAACACTGAAGCTTTCTTT
>TRBV21-1|TRBJ2-7|-|few
CASSKKTGPYEQYF
TGTGCCAGCAGCAAGAAGACAGGGCCGTACGAGCAGTACTTC
>TRBV19|TRBJ1-1|TRBD1|-
CASSTEGAPNTEAFF
TGTGCCAGTAGTACCGAGGGGGCACCGAACACTGAAGCTTTCTTT
>TRBV5-4|TRBJ2-2|TRBD1|-
CASSIPLGQGTATGELFF
TGTGCCAGCAGCATTCCTCTCGGACAGGGGACGGCCACCGGGGAGCTGTTTTTT
>TRBV13|TRBJ2-5|-|-
CASSLGLLGTQYF
TGTGCCAGCAGCCTGGGGCTTCTCGGGACCCAGTACTTC
>TRBV4-3|TRBJ2-1|TRBD2|few
CASSRSGGAHEQFF
TGCGCCAGCAGTAGGAGCGGGGGGGCCCATGAGCAGTTCTTC
>TRBV10-3|TRBJ1-4|-|-
CAISEEGLGKLFF
TGTGCCATCAGTGAGGAGGGTCTCGGAAAACTGTTTTTT
>TRBV7-9|TRBJ2-5|-|-
CASSGDRSMIQETQYF
TGTGCCAGCAGCGGAGACAGGTCTATGATCCAAGAGACCCAGTACTTC
>TRBV5-4|TRBJ2-5|TRBD1|-
CASSRDRGPSTETQYF
TGTGCCAGCAGCCGGGACAGGGGGCCTTCGACAGAGACCCAGTACTTC
>TRBV19|TRBJ1-1|-|-
CASMEGNTEAFF
TGTGCCAGTATGGAGGGGAACACTGAAGCTTTCTTT
>TRBV30|TRBJ1-2|-|-
CAYTPAYGYTF
TGTGCCTACACCCCCGCTTATGGCTACACCTTC
>TRBV25-1|TRBJ1-3|TRBD1|-
CASSWALDRAYTIYF
TGTGCCAGCTCTTGGGCCCTGGACAGGGCTTACACCATATATTTT
>TRBV6-4|TRBJ2-2|TRBD1|-
CASSPDREVGELFF
TGTGCCAGCAGTCCGGACAGGGAAGTCGGGGAGCTGTTTTTT
>TRBV4-2|TRBJ1-3|-|-
CASSQAGSSGNTIYF
TGTGCCAGCAGCCAAGCGGGGAGCTCTGGAAACACCATATATTTT
>TRBV30|TRBJ1-2|-|-
CAWAVGGSGGYTF
TGTGCCTGGGCCGTAGGGGGATCAGGTGGCTACACCTTC
>TRBV5-4|TRBJ1-6|-|-
CASSLAGYNSPLHF
TGTGCCAGCAGCTTGGCCGGGTATAATTCACCCCTCCACTTT
>TRBV11-2|TRBJ1-3|TRBD1|-
CASSLDRDLGNTIYF
TGTGCCAGCAGCTTGGACAGGGACTTAGGAAACACCATATATTTT
>TRBV11-2|TRBJ1-4|-|-
CASSSRRGNEKLFF
TGTGCCAGCAGCTCTCGTCGAGGGAATGAAAAACTGTTTTTT
>TRBV19|TRBJ2-1|TRBD1|-
CASSTGRGPGRYNEQFF
TGTGCCAGTAGTACCGGCAGGGGGCCAGGACGGTACAATGAGCAGTTCTTC
>TRBV19|TRBJ1-2|TRBD1|-
CATFGQGSGYTF
TGTGCCACCTTCGGACAGGGAAGTGGCTACACCTTC
>TRBV15|TRBJ1-2|-|-
CATSRVQGNYGYTF
TGTGCCACCAGCAGAGTCCAGGGGAACTATGGCTACACCTTC
>TRBV19|TRBJ1-1|TRBD1|-
CASRTDRGTEAFF
TGTGCCAGTAGGACAGACAGGGGGACTGAAGCTTTCTTT
>TRBV7-9|TRBJ1-1|-|-
CASSPAPESNTEAFF
TGTGCCAGCAGCCCCGCCCCAGAATCGAACACTGAAGCTTTCTTT
>TRBV27|TRBJ2-1|TRBD2|-
CASSPRTSGASSYNEQFF
TGTGCCAGCAGTCCCCGGACTAGCGGGGCAAGCTCCTACAATGAGCAGTTCTTC
>TRBV5-4|TRBJ1-1|-|-
CASSPAGDTEAFF
TGTGCCAGCAGCCCCGCGGGGGACACTGAAGCTTTCTTT